These 25 T cell receptor beta chains were sequenced from one sample in a study of identical twins. MiXCR, run by TCRdb on the 5' RACE reads, gives a single entry per CDR3 protein. Of 240,000 or so distinct CDR3 sequences listed, about an eighth are singletons. This sample was also put to use in a study of yellow fever vaccine responses in identical twins.

Sequencing was performed on memory (CD45RO+) T cells sorted from blood. The receptors stem from a woman under 30 in good health.

This clonotype was found many times. This rearrangement joins TRBV5-8 to TRBJ2-2; 9 bases map to TRBD2. This CDR3 has 17 residues. Looked up from germline, CDR1 is SGHTS and CDR2 is YDEGEE. The V and J ends lost 3 bases and 4 bases, in that order; junction bases with no gene match: 10. The CDR3 DNA is TGTGCCAGCAGCTCCGGTGCGCTAGCGGGGCCCACCGGGGAGCTGTTTTTT. Encoded protein: CASSSGALAGPTGELFF. Supplemented by reference TRBV5-8 and TRBJ2-2, the full variable domain reads EAGVTQSPTHLIKTRGQQATLRCSPISGHTSVYWYQQALGLGLQFLLWYDEGEERNRGNFPPRFSGRQFPNYSSELNVNALELEDSALYLCASSSGALAGPTGELFFGEGSRLTVL.

This clonotype appeared many times. This sequence joins TRBV24-1 and TRBJ2-1; 14 bases are shared with TRBD2. CDR1 is KGHDR and CDR2 is SFDVKD in the germline V gene. V was clipped by 3 bases and J by 7 bases; unmatched bases: 4. The CDR3 is 16 residues long. CDR3 region: CATSDLRTSGRNEQFF. The CDR3 DNA reads TGTGCCACCAGTGATCTCCGGACTAGCGGGAGGAATGAGCAGTTCTTC.

In its sample, this clonotype was seen a few times. The chain joins TRBV4-2 to TRBJ2-4, with 9 bases that match TRBD2. Germline-derived CDR1 and CDR2 are LGHNA and YNFKEQ. J lost 9 bases, V lost 1 base, and 13 bases had no gene match. There are 17 residues in the CDR3. This CDR3 reads CASSQGFGGGDLTIQYF. The CDR3 coding sequence is TGTGCCAGCAGCCAAGGGTTCGGCGGGGGGGATCTTACCATTCAGTACTTC.

This clonotype showed up just a few times. This sequence joins TRBV20-1 and TRBJ2-1; 10 nucleotides match TRBD2. This CDR3 comprises 16 residues. Losses at the gene ends were 0 bases for V and 4 bases for J; bases not matched to a gene: 6. CDR1 is DFQATT and CDR2 is SNEGSKA in the germline V gene (reference sequence). The CDR3 sequence: CSARDTSGGAYNEQFF. The CDR3 nucleotides read TGCAGTGCTAGAGATACCAGCGGGGGGGCATACAATGAGCAGTTCTTC.

In this sample, this clonotype turned up many times. This chain links TRBV4-3 with TRBJ2-3; D may correspond to TRBD1 or TRBD2 (5 bases each). The V end lost 1 base, the J end lost 6 bases, and 11 bases lay between the germline ends. The CDR3 loop spans 14 amino acids. CDR1 is LGHNA, CDR2 YSLEER, per germline. The CDR3 region is CASSQGKGTDTQYF. The CDR3, as DNA: TGCGCCAGCAGCCAAGGAAAGGGGACCGATACGCAGTATTTT.

The CDR3 DNA reads TGTGCCAGCTCAACCAGAAGCGGGAGTTCCTACGAGCAGTACTTC. Translation: CASSTRSGSSYEQYF. V gene TRBV18 combines with J gene TRBJ2-7; 8 nucleotides agree with TRBD2. The J segment lost 1 base and the V segment lost 5 bases, leaving 7 bases of the junction unmatched. This CDR3 is 15 amino acids long. The germline V gene has CDR1 KGHSH and CDR2 LQKENI. Full variable domain (outside the CDR3, taken from reference TRBV18 and TRBJ2-7): NAGVMQNPRHLVRRRGQEARLRCSPMKGHSHVYWYRQLPEEGLKFMVYLQKENIIDESGMPKERFSAEFPKEGPSILRIQQVVRGDSAAYFCASSTRSGSSYEQYFGPGTRLTVT.

A few counts support this clonotype. The V and J genes are TRBV4-2 and TRBJ2-1, with D possibly TRBD2 on 5 matching bases. The V and J ends lost 2 bases and 4 bases respectively, with 15 bases between them. The germline CDR1 and CDR2 sequences are LGHNA and YNFKEQ. The CDR3 runs 16 residues. The CDR3 protein is CASSQLGGSLYNEQFF. The CDR3 nucleotides are TGTGCCAGCAGCCAACTTGGAGGCTCTTTGTACAATGAGCAGTTCTTC.

This clonotype was observed a handful of times. The chain's CDR3 is CASTGLAGSTDTQYF. The DNA for the CDR3 is TGTGCCTCTACGGGGCTAGCGGGCTCCACAGATACGCAGTATTTT. This sequence joins TRBV10-3 and TRBJ2-3; 8 nucleotides align to TRBD2. The CDR3 has 15 residues. The germline CDR1 and CDR2 sequences are ENHRY and SYGVKD. J was trimmed by 2 bases and V by 11 bases; bases with no gene match: 12.

This clonotype was recorded at least ten times. This chain uses TRBV9 with TRBJ2-3; 7 nucleotides line up with TRBD2. Trimming took 0 bases from V and 8 from J; bases not matched to a gene: 21. The CDR3 contains 19 residues. Germline V gene data show CDR1 as SGDLS and CDR2 as YYNGEE. Here the CDR3 DNA reads TGTGCCAGCAGCGTAGCTGATCAGCGGGGATCCCGCATGCAGGGTACGCAGTATTTT. This gives the protein CASSVADQRGSRMQGTQYF. The full variable domain, rest sourced from reference TRBV9 and TRBJ2-3, is DSGVTQTPKHLITATGQRVTLRCSPRSGDLSVYWYQQSLDQGLQFLIQYYNGEERAKGNILERFSAQQFPDLHSELNLSSLELGDSALYFCASSVADQRGSRMQGTQYFGPGTRLTVL.

This chain connects TRBV20-1 to TRBJ2-3, with 8 bases aligning to TRBD2. Germline V gene data show CDR1 as DFQATT and CDR2 as SNEGSKA (reference sequence). Trimming took 2 bases from V and 2 from J; bases not matched to a gene: 15. The CDR3 sequence is 18 residues long. The CDR3 is CSARSSLAGGSSTDTQYF. Here the CDR3 DNA reads TGCAGTGCTAGAAGCTCTCTGGCGGGGGGCTCCTCCACAGATACGCAGTATTTT.

J is TRBJ2-3 and V is TRBV7-9; 9 bases are shared with TRBD2. The CDR3 spans 17 residues. The germline CDR1 and CDR2 sequences are SEHNR and FQNEAQ (reference sequence). Germline trimming cut 1 base from V and 6 bases from J; bases unmatched to any gene: 11. DNA of the CDR3: TGTGCCAGCAGCTTAGTTGACTGGCGGGAGGGCCACGATACGCAGTATTTT. Translating it yields CASSLVDWREGHDTQYF.

The sample holds many counts of this clonotype. The V and J genes are TRBV12-3 or TRBV12-4 and TRBJ2-1; 8 positions agree with TRBD2. There are 13 residues in the CDR3. The ends lost 3 bases at V and 7 bases at J; junction bases unmatched: 2. This CDR3 is CASSLRGANEQFF. Here the CDR3 DNA reads TGTGCCAGCAGTTTGCGGGGGGCTAATGAGCAGTTCTTC.

The rearrangement links TRBV4-3 to TRBJ2-3; TRBD2 matches at 9 bases. With 4 bases clipped from V and 4 bases from J, the junction kept 9 bases outside the gene matches. Germline-derived CDR1 and CDR2 are LGHNA and YSLEER. There are 16 residues in the CDR3. In DNA, the CDR3 is TGCGCCAGCAGCCGAGAAGCGGGAGGATTAGCAGATACGCAGTATTTT. Translated: CASSREAGGLADTQYF.

V is TRBV7-9 and J is TRBJ2-3; 8 bases are shared with TRBD2. The CDR3 sequence is 15 residues long. The V gene end was trimmed by 3 bases and the J gene end by 6 bases; junction bases not matched to a gene: 8. From germline, CDR1 is SEHNR and CDR2 FQNEAQ (reference sequence). In nucleotides, the CDR3 is TGTGCCAGCAGCTTCGTAGCGGGGTCGGGCGATACGCAGTATTTT. It encodes CASSFVAGSGDTQYF.

The chain recombines TRBV11-2 with TRBJ2-1; 9 bases fit TRBD1. J gave up 9 bases and V 3 bases, and 9 bases lay outside the gene matches. The CDR3 has 15 amino acids. In germline, CDR1 is SGHAT, CDR2 FQNNGV. Written as DNA, the CDR3 is TGTGCCAGCAGCTTCTCGGGACAGGGCCACTCTGAGCAGTTCTTC. Its protein product is CASSFSGQGHSEQFF.

This clonotype turned up a few times. The chain uses TRBV21-1 and TRBJ2-3; the table's D gene call, TRBD1, was not cross checked with the DNA. TRBV21-1 is listed as a pseudogene. The CDR3 sequence is 17 residues long. CDR3 DNA: TGTGCCAGAAGGAGGCAGGGGCCAAGTTCTAGCACAGATACGCAGTATTTT. Its translation is CARRRQGPSSSTDTQYF.

The chain couples TRBV9 to TRBJ2-3; 15 nucleotides align to TRBD2. The J segment lost 4 bases and the V segment lost 4 bases, leaving 7 bases of the junction unmatched. Germline assignment: CDR1 SGDLS and CDR2 YYNGEE. This CDR3 contains 17 residues. The CDR3 is CASSLGTSGRTADTQYF. For the CDR3, the DNA is TGTGCCAGCAGCCTTGGGACTAGCGGGAGGACGGCAGATACGCAGTATTTT.

The chain couples TRBV6-1 to TRBJ1-3, with D unresolved. This CDR3 comprises 14 residues. Germline CDR1 reads MNHNS; CDR2 reads SASEGT. The ends were cut back, 8 bases at V and 0 bases at J, with 11 bases in the middle. DNA for the CDR3: TGTGCCAGCCAACACACGAACTCTGGAAACACCATATATTTT. This codes for CASQHTNSGNTIYF.

The sample holds many counts of this clonotype. The V gene is TRBV5-1, the J gene TRBJ2-5, with D perhaps assigned TRBD1 or TRBD2 (5 bases each). The CDR3 spans 13 residues. The V end was cut by 4 bases, the J end by 5 bases, with 12 bases between. CDR1 SGHRS and CDR2 YFSETQ come from the germline V gene. The CDR3 protein is CASSHGAVETQYF. CDR3 DNA: TGCGCCAGCAGCCACGGGGCGGTGGAGACCCAGTACTTC.

This clonotype was recorded at least ten times. The chain links TRBV4-3 to TRBJ2-2; TRBD1 or TRBD2 may be the D gene (6 bases each). This CDR3 has 17 amino acids. The germline V gene has CDR1 LGHNA and CDR2 YSLEER. Between the trimmed V and J ends, which lost 4 bases and 3 bases, there was a span of 18 bases. In DNA, the CDR3 is TGCGCCAGCAGCCCACAGTTACAGGGAGGATACACCGGGGAGCTGTTTTTT. Translation: CASSPQLQGGYTGELFF.

Worth noting for this clonotype: One end of the junction varies from germline; a read error may be responsible. The gene calls are TRBV28 and TRBJ2-5; unclear D gene. In germline, CDR1 is MDHEN, CDR2 SYDVKM. The CDR3 extends over 13 amino acids. CDR3 region: CASSFGPVLPLFF. For the CDR3, the DNA is TGTGCCAGCAGTTTTGGCCCCGTTCTACCCCTTTTCTTC.

This clonotype occurred many times. The rearrangement links TRBV24-1 to TRBJ2-3; D is unresolved. From germline, CDR1 is KGHDR and CDR2 SFDVKD. This CDR3 comprises 15 residues. The ends were cut back, 5 bases at V and 1 base at J, with 12 bases in the middle. CDR3 DNA: TGTGCCACCAGTGGAACCGGCGCCGGCACAGATACGCAGTATTTT. As protein: CATSGTGAGTDTQYF.

The table lists this clonotype with a few counts. The chain employs TRBV20-1 and TRBJ2-7, with TRBD2 identical over 8 bases. Germline CDR1 and CDR2: DFQATT and SNEGSKA (reference sequence). The CDR3 is 16 amino acids. V lost 0 bases and J lost 6; bases outside the gene matches: 13. The CDR3 coding sequence is TGCAGTGCTAGAGATTTTTTAACTAGCGGAGCAGGCGAGCAGTACTTC. It is translated as CSARDFLTSGAGEQYF.

The V call is TRBV29-1, the J call TRBJ2-7; 10 nucleotides line up with TRBD1. CDR3 size: 13 residues. In germline, CDR1 is SQVTM, CDR2 ANQGSEA. V shed 6 bases and J 4 bases; nucleotides not matched to a gene: 6. CDR3 nucleotides: TGCAGCGTATCCGGGACAGGGGAGTACGAGCAGTACTTC. Residues: CSVSGTGEYEQYF.

This chain joins TRBV28 and TRBJ2-5; no reliable D call. The V and J ends lost 8 bases and 5 bases respectively, with 12 bases between them. Germline assignment: CDR1 MDHEN and CDR2 SYDVKM. The CDR3 covers 12 residues. The CDR3 region is CASVSRWETQYF. The CDR3 DNA reads as TGTGCCAGCGTATCCCGGTGGGAGACCCAGTACTTC.